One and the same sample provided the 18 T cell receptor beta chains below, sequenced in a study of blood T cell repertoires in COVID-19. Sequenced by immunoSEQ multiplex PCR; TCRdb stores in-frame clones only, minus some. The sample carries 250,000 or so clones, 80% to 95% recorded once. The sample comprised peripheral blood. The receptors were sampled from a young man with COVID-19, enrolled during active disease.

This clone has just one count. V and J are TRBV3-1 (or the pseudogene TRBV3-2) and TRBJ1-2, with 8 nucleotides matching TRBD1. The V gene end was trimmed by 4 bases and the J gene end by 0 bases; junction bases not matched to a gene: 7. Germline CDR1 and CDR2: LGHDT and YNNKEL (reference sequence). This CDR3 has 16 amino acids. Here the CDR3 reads CASSPGRTGPNYGYTF. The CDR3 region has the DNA TGTGCCAGCAGCCCCGGCCGGACAGGGCCTAACTATGGCTACACCTTC.

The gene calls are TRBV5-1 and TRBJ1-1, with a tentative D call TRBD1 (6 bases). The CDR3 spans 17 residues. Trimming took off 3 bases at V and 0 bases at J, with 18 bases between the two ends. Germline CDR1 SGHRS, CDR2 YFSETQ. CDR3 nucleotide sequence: TGCGCCAGCAGCTACAGGGCTCGTAATGACATGAACACTGAAGCTTTCTTT. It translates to CASSYRARNDMNTEAFF.

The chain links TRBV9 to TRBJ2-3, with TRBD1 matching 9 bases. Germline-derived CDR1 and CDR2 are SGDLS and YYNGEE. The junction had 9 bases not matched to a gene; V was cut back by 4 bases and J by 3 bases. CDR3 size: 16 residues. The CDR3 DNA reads TGTGCCAGCAGCACACATGGGGGACAGGGTACAGATACGCAGTATTTT. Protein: CASSTHGGQGTDTQYF.

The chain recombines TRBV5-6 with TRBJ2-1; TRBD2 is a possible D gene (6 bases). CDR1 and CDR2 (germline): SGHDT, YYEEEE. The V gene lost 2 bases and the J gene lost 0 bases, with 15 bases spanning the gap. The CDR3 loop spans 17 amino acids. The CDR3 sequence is CASSFDAGSSSYNEQFF. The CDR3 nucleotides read TGTGCCAGCAGCTTCGATGCGGGGTCCAGCTCCTACAATGAGCAGTTCTTC.

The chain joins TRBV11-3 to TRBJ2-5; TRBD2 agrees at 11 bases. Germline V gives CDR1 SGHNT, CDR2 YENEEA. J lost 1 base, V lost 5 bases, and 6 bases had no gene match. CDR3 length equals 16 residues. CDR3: CASSHAGTSGQETQYF. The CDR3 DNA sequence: TGTGCCAGCAGCCATGCCGGGACTAGCGGCCAAGAGACCCAGTACTTC.

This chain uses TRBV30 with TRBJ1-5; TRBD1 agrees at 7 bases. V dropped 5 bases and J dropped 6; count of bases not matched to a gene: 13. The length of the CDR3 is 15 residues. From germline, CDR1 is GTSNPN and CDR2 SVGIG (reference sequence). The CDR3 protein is CAWGGKGARSQPQHF. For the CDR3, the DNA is TGTGCCTGGGGGGGCAAGGGGGCGCGTAGTCAGCCCCAGCATTTT.

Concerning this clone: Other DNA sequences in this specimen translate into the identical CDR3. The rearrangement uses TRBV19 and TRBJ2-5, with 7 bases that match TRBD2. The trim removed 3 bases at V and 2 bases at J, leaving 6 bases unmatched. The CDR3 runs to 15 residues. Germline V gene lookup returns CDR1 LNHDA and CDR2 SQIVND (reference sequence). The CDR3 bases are TGTGCCAGTAGTATGGGCCGGGGAGGGCAAGAGACCCAGTACTTC. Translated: CASSMGRGGQETQYF.

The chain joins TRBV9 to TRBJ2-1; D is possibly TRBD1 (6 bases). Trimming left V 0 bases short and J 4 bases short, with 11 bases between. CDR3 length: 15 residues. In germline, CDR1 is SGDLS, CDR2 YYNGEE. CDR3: CASSVVETGYNEQFF. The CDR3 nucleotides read TGTGCCAGCAGCGTAGTTGAGACAGGATACAATGAGCAGTTCTTC. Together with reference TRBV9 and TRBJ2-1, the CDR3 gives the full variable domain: DSGVTQTPKHLITATGQRVTLRCSPRSGDLSVYWYQQSLDQGLQFLIQYYNGEERAKGNILERFSAQQFPDLHSELNLSSLELGDSALYFCASSVVETGYNEQFFGPGTRLTVL.

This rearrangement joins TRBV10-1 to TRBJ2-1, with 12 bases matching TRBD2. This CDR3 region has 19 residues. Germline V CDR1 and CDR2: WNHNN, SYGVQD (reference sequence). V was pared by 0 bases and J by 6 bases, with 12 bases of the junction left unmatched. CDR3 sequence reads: CASSESGTSGPRAPNEQFF. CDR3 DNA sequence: TGCGCCAGCAGTGAGTCTGGGACTAGCGGGCCCCGAGCCCCCAATGAGCAGTTCTTC.

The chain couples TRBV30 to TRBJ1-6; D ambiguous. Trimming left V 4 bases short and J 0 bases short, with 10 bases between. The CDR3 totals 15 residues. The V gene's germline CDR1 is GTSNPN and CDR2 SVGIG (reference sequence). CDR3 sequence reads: CAWKRRSSYNSPLHF. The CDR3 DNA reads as TGTGCCTGGAAGCGGCGGAGCTCCTATAATTCACCCCTCCACTTT.

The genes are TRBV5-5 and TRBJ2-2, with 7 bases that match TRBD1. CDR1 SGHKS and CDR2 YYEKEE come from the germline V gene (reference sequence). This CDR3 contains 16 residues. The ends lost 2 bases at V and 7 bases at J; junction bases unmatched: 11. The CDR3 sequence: CASSFSGGYRVGELFF. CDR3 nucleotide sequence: TGTGCCAGCAGCTTTTCAGGGGGATATAGGGTCGGGGAGCTGTTTTTT. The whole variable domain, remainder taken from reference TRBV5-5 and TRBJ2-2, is DAGVTQSPTHLIKTRGQQVTLRCSPISGHKSVSWYQQVLGQGPQFIFQYYEKEERGRGNFPDRFSARQFPNYSSELNVNALLLGDSALYLCASSFSGGYRVGELFFGEGSRLTVL.

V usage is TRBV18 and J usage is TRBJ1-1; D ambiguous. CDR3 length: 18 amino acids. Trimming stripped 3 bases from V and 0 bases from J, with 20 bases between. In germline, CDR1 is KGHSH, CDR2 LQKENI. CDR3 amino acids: CASSPRTVGGEVNTEAFF. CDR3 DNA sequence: TGTGCCAGCTCACCCAGGACGGTGGGTGGGGAGGTGAACACTGAAGCTTTCTTT.

CDR3 protein: CSVEAIAGGPDTQYF. For the CDR3, the DNA is TGCAGCGTTGAAGCCATAGCGGGGGGGCCAGATACGCAGTATTTT. The V gene is TRBV29-1, the J gene TRBJ2-3; 11 nucleotides agree with TRBD2. The V and J ends lost 1 base and 4 bases, in that order; junction bases with no gene match: 4. This CDR3 has 15 amino acids. Germline lookup yields CDR1 SQVTM and CDR2 ANQGSEA.

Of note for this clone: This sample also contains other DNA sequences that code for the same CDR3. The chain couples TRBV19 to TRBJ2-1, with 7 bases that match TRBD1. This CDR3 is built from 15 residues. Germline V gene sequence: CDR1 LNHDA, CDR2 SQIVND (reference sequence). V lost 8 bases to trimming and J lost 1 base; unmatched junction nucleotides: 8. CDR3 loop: CASSTTGSSYNEQFF. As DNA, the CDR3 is TGTGCCAGTTCCACGACAGGGTCATCCTACAATGAGCAGTTCTTC.

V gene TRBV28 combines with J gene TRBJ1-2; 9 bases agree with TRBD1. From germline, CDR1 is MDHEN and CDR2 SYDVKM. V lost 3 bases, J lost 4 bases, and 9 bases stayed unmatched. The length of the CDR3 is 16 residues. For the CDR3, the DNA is TGTGCCAGCAGTTTGAGACAGGGGGTGAAGAGCTATGGCTACACCTTC. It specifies CASSLRQGVKSYGYTF.

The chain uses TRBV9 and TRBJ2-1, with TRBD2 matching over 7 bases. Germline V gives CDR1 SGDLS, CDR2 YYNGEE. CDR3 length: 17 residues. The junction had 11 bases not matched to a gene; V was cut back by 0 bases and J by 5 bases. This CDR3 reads CASSVATQGLSDNEQFF. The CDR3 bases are TGTGCCAGCAGCGTAGCTACGCAGGGACTATCGGACAATGAGCAGTTCTTC.

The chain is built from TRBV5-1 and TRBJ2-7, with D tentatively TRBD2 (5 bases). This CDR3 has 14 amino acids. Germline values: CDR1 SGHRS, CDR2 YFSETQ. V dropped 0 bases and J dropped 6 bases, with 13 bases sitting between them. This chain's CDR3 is CASSLAFEGSEQYF. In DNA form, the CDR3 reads TGCGCCAGCAGCTTGGCCTTCGAGGGAAGCGAGCAGTACTTC. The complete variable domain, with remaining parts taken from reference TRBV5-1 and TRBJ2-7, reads KAGVTQTPRYLIKTRGQQVTLSCSPISGHRSVSWYQQTPGQGLQFLFEYFSETQRNKGNFPGRFSGRQFSNSRSEMNVSTLELGDSALYLCASSLAFEGSEQYFGPGTRLTVT.

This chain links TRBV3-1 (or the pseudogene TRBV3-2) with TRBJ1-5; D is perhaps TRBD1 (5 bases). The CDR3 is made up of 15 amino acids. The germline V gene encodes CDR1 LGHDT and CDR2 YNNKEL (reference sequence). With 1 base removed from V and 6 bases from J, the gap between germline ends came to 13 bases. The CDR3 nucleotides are TGTGCCAGCAGCCAAGGCGCAGGGCAGGGTCAGCCCCAGCATTTT. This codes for CASSQGAGQGQPQHF.